This TCR beta chain was documented in a study of T cell responses to AZD1222 COVID-19 vaccine. The method was immunoSEQ multiplex PCR; TCRdb's version includes in-frame clones alone and lacks a portion of them. The top ten clones hold about 6% of a sample with some 67,000 clones, around four fifths of them seen once. Overall study findings and caveats: Close to half of all spike-specific TCRs reportedly target regions of the variants that are unmutated. White British ancestry dominated among donors, who included more females, and clonal diversity was possibly underestimated. Regions 160-218 and 743-854 dominated among vaccine-associated CD4 TCRs spanning spike.

Second-dose timings of about 4 or about 12 weeks were pooled. A remark on this clone: The target antigen is unknown.

This receptor was obtained from an adult who received the AZD1222 COVID-19 vaccine. The specimen was peripheral blood, collected 28 days after the second AZD1222 dose.

The CDR3 nucleotides read TGTGCCAGCAGCTTAGCGATGAGCACAGATACGCAGTATTTT. Protein sequence: CASSLAMSTDTQYF. This rearrangement joins TRBV7-9 to TRBJ2-3; D is uncertain. Germline assignment: CDR1 SEHNR and CDR2 FQNEAQ (reference sequence). The ends were cut back, 0 bases at V and 0 bases at J, with 4 bases in the middle. This CDR3 contains 14 residues. The whole variable domain, filled in from reference TRBV7-9 and TRBJ2-3, reads DTGVSQNPRHKITKRGQNVTFRCDPISEHNRLYWYRQTLGQGPEFLTYFQNEAQLEKSRLLSDRFSAERPKGSFSTLEIQRTEQGDSAMYLCASSLAMSTDTQYFGPGTRLTVL.